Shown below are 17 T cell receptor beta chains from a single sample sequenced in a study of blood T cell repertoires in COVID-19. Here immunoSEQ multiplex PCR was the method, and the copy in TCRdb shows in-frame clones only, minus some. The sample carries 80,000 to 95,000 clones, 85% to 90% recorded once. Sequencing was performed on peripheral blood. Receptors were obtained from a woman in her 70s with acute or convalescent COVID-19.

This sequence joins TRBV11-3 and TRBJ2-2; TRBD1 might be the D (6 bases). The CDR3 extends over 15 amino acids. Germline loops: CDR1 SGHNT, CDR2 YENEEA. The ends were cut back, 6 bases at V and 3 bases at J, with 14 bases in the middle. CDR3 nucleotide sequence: TGTGCCAGCAGGGCTACAGGGTATCACACCGGGGAGCTGTTTTTT. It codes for CASRATGYHTGELFF.

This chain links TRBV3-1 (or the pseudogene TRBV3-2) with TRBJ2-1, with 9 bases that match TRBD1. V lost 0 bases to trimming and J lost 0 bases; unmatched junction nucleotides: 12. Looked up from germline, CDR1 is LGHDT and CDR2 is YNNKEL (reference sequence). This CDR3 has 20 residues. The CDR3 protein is CASSQDQGTGSVSSYNEQFF. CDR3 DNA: TGTGCCAGCAGCCAAGATCAGGGGACAGGGTCAGTGAGCTCCTACAATGAGCAGTTCTTC.

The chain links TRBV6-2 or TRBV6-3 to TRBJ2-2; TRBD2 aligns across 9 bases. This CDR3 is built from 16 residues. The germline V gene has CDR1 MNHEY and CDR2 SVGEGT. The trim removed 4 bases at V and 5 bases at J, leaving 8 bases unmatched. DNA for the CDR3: TGTGCCAGCAGTTCCCCGACTAGCGGCGATACCGGGGAGCTGTTTTTT. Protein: CASSSPTSGDTGELFF.

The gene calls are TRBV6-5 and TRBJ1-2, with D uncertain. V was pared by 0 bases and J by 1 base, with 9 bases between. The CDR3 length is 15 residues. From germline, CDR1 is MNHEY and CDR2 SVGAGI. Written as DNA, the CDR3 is TGTGCCAGCAGTTACTCGGCAAAGTATAACTATGGCTACACCTTC. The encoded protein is CASSYSAKYNYGYTF.

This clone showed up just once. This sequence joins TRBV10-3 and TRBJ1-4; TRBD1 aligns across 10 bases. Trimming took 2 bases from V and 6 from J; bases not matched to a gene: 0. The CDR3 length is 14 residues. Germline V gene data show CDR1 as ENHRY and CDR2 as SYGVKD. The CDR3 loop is CAISEGTGDEKLFF. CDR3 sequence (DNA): TGTGCCATCAGTGAGGGGACAGGGGATGAAAAACTGTTTTTT.

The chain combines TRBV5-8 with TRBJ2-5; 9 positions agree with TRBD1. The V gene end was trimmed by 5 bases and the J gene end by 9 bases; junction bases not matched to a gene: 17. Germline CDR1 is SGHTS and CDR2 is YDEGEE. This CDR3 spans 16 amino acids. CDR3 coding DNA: TGTGCCAGCAGTCATCTCGGGACAGGGCTACTCAGGGCCCAGTACTTC. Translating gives CASSHLGTGLLRAQYF.

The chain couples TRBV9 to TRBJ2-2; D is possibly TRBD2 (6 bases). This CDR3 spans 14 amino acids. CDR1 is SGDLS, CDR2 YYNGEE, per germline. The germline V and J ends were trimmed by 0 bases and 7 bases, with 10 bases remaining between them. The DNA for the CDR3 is TGTGCCAGCAGCGTAGGGGTTAGCGGCGGGGAGCTGTTTTTT. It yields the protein CASSVGVSGGELFF.

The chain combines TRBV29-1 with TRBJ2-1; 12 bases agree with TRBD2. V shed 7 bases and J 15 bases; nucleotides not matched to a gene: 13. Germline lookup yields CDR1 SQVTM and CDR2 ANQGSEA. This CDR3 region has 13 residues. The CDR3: CSAGGASGRAPFF. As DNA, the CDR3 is TGCAGCGCAGGAGGGGCTAGCGGGAGGGCCCCGTTCTTC.

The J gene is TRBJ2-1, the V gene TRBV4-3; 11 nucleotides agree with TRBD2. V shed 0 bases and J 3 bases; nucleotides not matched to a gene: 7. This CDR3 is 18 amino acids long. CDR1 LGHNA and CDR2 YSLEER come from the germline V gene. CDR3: CASSQEATSGILYNEQFF. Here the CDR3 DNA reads TGCGCCAGCAGCCAAGAGGCGACTAGCGGGATCCTCTACAATGAGCAGTTCTTC.

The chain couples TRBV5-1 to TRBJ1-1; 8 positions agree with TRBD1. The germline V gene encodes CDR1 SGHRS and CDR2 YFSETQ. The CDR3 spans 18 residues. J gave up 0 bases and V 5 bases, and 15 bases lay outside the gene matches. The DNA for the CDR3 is TGCGCCAGCAGTATCCTCCTGACAGGGGCGGGATTGAACACTGAAGCTTTCTTT. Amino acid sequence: CASSILLTGAGLNTEAFF.

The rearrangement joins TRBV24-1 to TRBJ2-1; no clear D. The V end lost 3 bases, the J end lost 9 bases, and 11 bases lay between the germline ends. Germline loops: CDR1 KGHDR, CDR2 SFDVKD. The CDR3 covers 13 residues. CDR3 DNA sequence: TGTGCCACCAGTGATGGGCCCGGAATTGAGCAGTTCTTC. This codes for CATSDGPGIEQFF.

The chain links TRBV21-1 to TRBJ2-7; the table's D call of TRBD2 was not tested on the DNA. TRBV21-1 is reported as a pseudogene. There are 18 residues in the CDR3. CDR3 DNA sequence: TGTGCCAGCAGCAAAGCGCTTTTATCCGGGATCGGCGCCTACGAGCAGTACGTC. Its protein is CASSKALLSGIGAYEQYV.

The CDR3 sequence is CASTLEETQYF. The CDR3 DNA follows: TGTGCCAGCACCTTAGAAGAGACCCAGTACTTC. The chain has TRBV2 and TRBJ2-5; D remains unclear. This CDR3 region has 11 residues. Per the germline V gene, CDR1 is SNHLY and CDR2 is FYNNEI. V shed 7 bases and J shed 3 bases, with 6 bases lying between them.

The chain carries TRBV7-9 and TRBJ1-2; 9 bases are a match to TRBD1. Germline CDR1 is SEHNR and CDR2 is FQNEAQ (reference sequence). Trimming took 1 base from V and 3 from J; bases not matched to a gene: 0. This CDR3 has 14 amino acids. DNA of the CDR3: TGTGCCAGCAGCTTAGGGACAGGGGACTATGGCTACACCTTC. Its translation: CASSLGTGDYGYTF. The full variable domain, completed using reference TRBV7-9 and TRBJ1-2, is DTGVSQNPRHKITKRGQNVTFRCDPISEHNRLYWYRQTLGQGPEFLTYFQNEAQLEKSRLLSDRFSAERPKGSFSTLEIQRTEQGDSAMYLCASSLGTGDYGYTFGSGTRLTVV.

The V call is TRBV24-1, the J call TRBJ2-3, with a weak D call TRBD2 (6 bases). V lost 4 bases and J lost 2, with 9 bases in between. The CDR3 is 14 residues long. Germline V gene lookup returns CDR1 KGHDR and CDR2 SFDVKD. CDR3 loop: CATSESDYTDTQYF. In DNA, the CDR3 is TGTGCCACCAGTGAATCGGACTACACAGATACGCAGTATTTT.

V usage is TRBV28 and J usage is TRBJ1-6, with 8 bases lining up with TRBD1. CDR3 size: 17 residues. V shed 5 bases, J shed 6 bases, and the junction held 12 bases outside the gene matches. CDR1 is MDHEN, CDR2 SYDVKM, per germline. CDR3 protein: CASSPRRQGFGNSPLHF. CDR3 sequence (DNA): TGTGCCAGCAGTCCCCGACGACAGGGGTTTGGTAATTCACCCCTCCACTTT.

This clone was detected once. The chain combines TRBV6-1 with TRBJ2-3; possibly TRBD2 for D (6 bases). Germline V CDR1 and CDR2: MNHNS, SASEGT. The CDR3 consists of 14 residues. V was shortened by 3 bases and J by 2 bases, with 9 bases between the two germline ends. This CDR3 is CASSDWGVTDTQYF. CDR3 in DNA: TGTGCCAGCAGTGATTGGGGGGTCACAGATACGCAGTATTTT.